This T cell receptor (beta chain) was observed in a study of shared clonotypes between healthy human individuals. V dropped 0 bases and J dropped 0 bases, with 7 bases sitting between them. The germline V gene encodes CDR1 SGDLS and CDR2 YYNGEE. The CDR3 is 15 amino acids. TCRdb's table, derived via immunoSEQ multiplex PCR, lists solely in-frame clones and lacks some. The sample records millions of clones, 85% to 95% being singletons. Sequencing was done on a sample of naive CD4+ T cells sorted from blood. The subset was: CD45RA+ positively selected. The chain employs TRBV9 and TRBJ2-1; D ambiguous. The receptor's source is a man younger than 30 in good health. This CDR3 reads CASSVGEISYNEQFF. CDR3 sequence (DNA): TGTGCCAGCAGCGTAGGTGAGATCTCCTACAATGAGCAGTTCTTC.